Shown below are 28 T cell receptor beta chains from a single sample sequenced in a study of T cells after yellow fever vaccination. TCRdb re-derived calls from the 5' RACE reads in MiXCR, one entry per CDR3 protein. The sample shows fewer than 350,000 distinct CDR3 sequences, roughly 9.4% of them seen only once. The sequences come from PBMCs, collected on the day of the first yellow fever vaccination. These receptors were collected from a young man who received the YFV17D yellow fever vaccine.

The table lists this clonotype with many counts. The chain joins TRBV28 to TRBJ1-4; 8 bases agree with TRBD1. The CDR3 runs to 14 residues. CDR1 and CDR2 from the germline V gene are MDHEN and SYDVKM. V trimming: 7 bases; J trimming: 5 bases; junction bases outside the gene matches: 6. The CDR3 region is CASTSTGENEKLFF. The CDR3 DNA sequence: TGTGCCAGCACCTCGACAGGGGAGAATGAAAAACTGTTTTTT.

The CDR3 here is CASSLQVRQPQHF. In DNA form, the CDR3 reads TGTGCCAGTAGTCTCCAGGTTCGGCAGCCCCAGCATTTT. The V gene is TRBV19, the J gene TRBJ1-5; D uncertain. Between the trimmed V and J ends, which lost 5 bases and 7 bases, there was a span of 12 bases. Germline V lookup: CDR1 LNHDA, CDR2 SQIVND (reference sequence). This CDR3 comprises 13 residues.

The chain carries TRBV12-3 or TRBV12-4 and TRBJ2-2; perhaps TRBD2 as D (7 bases). Between the trimmed V and J ends, which lost 8 bases and 4 bases, there was a span of 11 bases. This CDR3 has 13 residues. This chain's CDR3 is CASGGAITGELFF. CDR3 nucleotide sequence: TGTGCCAGCGGGGGGGCTATCACCGGGGAGCTGTTTTTT.

This clonotype has more than one count but fewer than ten. The chain carries TRBV4-3 and TRBJ2-2, with a weak D call TRBD1 (5 bases). Germline V CDR1 and CDR2: LGHNA, YSLEER. The CDR3 spans 19 residues. V was shortened by 1 base and J by 1 base, with 19 bases between the two germline ends. The DNA of the CDR3 is TGCGCCAGCAGCCAAGTGCTTAATGTAGGGGCGGTGAACACCGGGGAGCTGTTTTTT. This encodes CASSQVLNVGAVNTGELFF.

This clonotype has just a few counts. This chain links TRBV29-1 with TRBJ2-5; D ambiguous. Trimming removed 4 bases at V and 5 bases at J, with 11 bases between. Germline V CDR1 and CDR2: SQVTM, ANQGSEA. The CDR3 is 12 amino acids. Here the CDR3 reads CSVAPEGETQYF. The CDR3 DNA reads TGCAGCGTTGCCCCGGAAGGGGAGACCCAGTACTTC. Using reference TRBV29-1 and TRBJ2-5 for the parts outside the CDR3, the full variable domain is SAVISQKPSRDICQRGTSLTIQCQVDSQVTMMFWYRQQPGQSLTLIATANQGSEATYESGFVIDKFPISRPNLTFSTLTVSNMSPEDSSIYLCSVAPEGETQYFGPGTRLLVL.

A few counts support this clonotype. This chain links TRBV6-2 or TRBV6-3 with TRBJ2-3; D uncertain. Germline CDR1 MNHEY, CDR2 SVGEGT. The CDR3 sequence is 12 residues long. The ends were cut back, 2 bases at V and 5 bases at J, with 5 bases in the middle. The CDR3 reads CASSYRRDTQYF. The CDR3, as DNA: TGTGCCAGCAGTTACCGAAGAGATACGCAGTATTTT.

This clonotype was detected a few times. V usage is TRBV29-1 and J usage is TRBJ2-1; 16 nucleotides line up with TRBD2. Germline V lookup: CDR1 SQVTM, CDR2 ANQGSEA. V was clipped by 1 base and J by 3 bases; unmatched bases: 9. The CDR3 contains 19 residues. The CDR3 DNA follows: TGCAGCGTTGAAGCGTCCGGGACTAGCGGGGGGGCACACTACAATGAGCAGTTCTTC. Translating it yields CSVEASGTSGGAHYNEQFF.

Only a few counts were recorded for this clonotype. V usage is TRBV18 and J usage is TRBJ2-7; D is ambiguous. Deletions cut 2 bases from V and 5 bases from J, with 7 bases between. CDR3 size: 12 residues. CDR1 KGHSH and CDR2 LQKENI come from the germline V gene. CDR3 DNA sequence: TGTGCCAGCTCACCAGGGTCCAACGAGCAGTACGTC. It is translated as CASSPGSNEQYV.

The chain combines TRBV5-1 with TRBJ2-7; D is perhaps TRBD2 (5 bases). V shed 4 bases and J shed 12 bases, with 20 bases lying between them. The CDR3 runs to 13 residues. Germline V CDR1 and CDR2: SGHRS, YFSETQ. The CDR3 DNA is TGCGCCAGCAGCGGATCTAGCTCACCGCGGGTGTACTTC. This codes for CASSGSSSPRVYF. Based on the CDR3 plus reference TRBV5-1 and TRBJ2-7, the full variable domain is KAGVTQTPRYLIKTRGQQVTLSCSPISGHRSVSWYQQTPGQGLQFLFEYFSETQRNKGNFPGRFSGRQFSNSRSEMNVSTLELGDSALYLCASSGSSSPRVYFGPGTRLTVT.

In this sample, this clonotype turned up a few times. The CDR3 DNA is TGTGCCAGCAGTGACCGACAGGGGTGGACTGAAGCTTTCTTT. Its translation: CASSDRQGWTEAFF. The chain employs TRBV25-1 and TRBJ1-1; 8 bases align to TRBD1. CDR1 and CDR2 (germline): MGHDK, SYGVNS. V dropped 3 bases and J dropped 5; count of bases not matched to a gene: 5. This CDR3 comprises 14 residues. Complete variable domain (other parts from reference TRBV25-1 and TRBJ1-1): EADIYQTPRYLVIGTGKKITLECSQTMGHDKMYWYQQDPGMELHLIHYSYGVNSTEKGDLSSESTVSRIRTEHFPLTLESARPSHTSQYLCASSDRQGWTEAFFGQGTRLTVV.

A few counts support this clonotype. The V gene is TRBV19, the J gene TRBJ1-5, with D possibly matching TRBD1 (5 bases). V dropped 3 bases and J dropped 2 bases, with 5 bases sitting between them. Germline V lookup: CDR1 LNHDA, CDR2 SQIVND (reference sequence). The CDR3 has 13 residues. CDR3: CASSMTGNQPQHF. In nucleotides, the CDR3 is TGTGCCAGTAGTATGACAGGCAATCAGCCCCAGCATTTT.

J is TRBJ1-1 and V is TRBV20-1; a weak D match, TRBD1 (5 bases). CDR1 DFQATT and CDR2 SNEGSKA come from the germline V gene (reference sequence). The CDR3 consists of 12 residues. V lost 8 bases and J 4 bases, leaving 14 bases between the germline ends. Here the CDR3 reads CSLWGSATEAFF. DNA of the CDR3: TGCAGTCTGTGGGGCTCGGCCACTGAAGCTTTCTTT.

This chain links TRBV5-4 with TRBJ2-1, with D perhaps matching TRBD1 (7 bases). Germline CDR1 reads SGHNT; CDR2 reads YYREEE (reference sequence). The CDR3 contains 15 residues. V gave up 4 bases and J gave up 4 bases, with 15 bases separating them. CDR3 nucleotides: TGTGCCAGCAGCGTGAACGCGGGACAGTACAATGAGCAGTTCTTC. Translation: CASSVNAGQYNEQFF. Supplemented by reference TRBV5-4 and TRBJ2-1, the full variable domain reads ETGVTQSPTHLIKTRGQQVTLRCSSQSGHNTVSWYQQALGQGPQFIFQYYREEENGRGNFPPRFSGLQFPNYSSELNVNALELDDSALYLCASSVNAGQYNEQFFGPGTRLTVL.

In this sample, this clonotype turned up many times. V is TRBV7-2 and J is TRBJ1-1; D might be TRBD1 (5 bases). Germline V gene sequence: CDR1 SGHTA, CDR2 FQGNSA. Trimming stripped 1 base from V and 3 bases from J, with 12 bases between. This CDR3 comprises 15 residues. Here the CDR3 reads CASSLVKGQHTEAFF. The CDR3 DNA is TGTGCCAGCAGCTTAGTGAAGGGGCAACACACTGAAGCTTTCTTT.

This clonotype was seen ten or more times. The chain couples TRBV4-3 to TRBJ2-3; a possible D gene is TRBD2 (5 bases). The CDR3 has 14 amino acids. V lost 4 bases to trimming and J lost 2 bases, with 10 bases between them. Germline CDR1 reads LGHNA; CDR2 reads YSLEER. For the CDR3, the DNA is TGCGCCAGCAGCCCGAGCGGTGACACAGATACGCAGTATTTT. Protein sequence: CASSPSGDTDTQYF.

The chain is built from TRBV12-3 or TRBV12-4 and TRBJ1-5, with 8 bases identical to TRBD1. Unmatched junction bases numbered 13, after V lost 1 base and J lost 8 bases. The CDR3 has 17 amino acids. The CDR3 DNA reads as TGTGCCAGCAGTTTAGGGAGGAGACAGGGGCTAAGGAAGCCCCAGCATTTT. Amino acids: CASSLGRRQGLRKPQHF.

J is TRBJ2-6 and V is TRBV27; tentative D call: TRBD2 (5 bases). V was shortened by 5 bases and J by 0 bases, with 8 bases between the two germline ends. The CDR3 totals 15 residues. Per the germline V gene, CDR1 is MNHEY and CDR2 is SMNVEV (reference sequence). DNA for the CDR3: TGTGCCAGCAGTGGACTGTCCTCTGGGGCCAACGTCCTGACTTTC. It encodes CASSGLSSGANVLTF. The whole variable domain, remainder taken from reference TRBV27 and TRBJ2-6, is EAQVTQNPRYLITVTGKKLTVTCSQNMNHEYMSWYRQDPGLGLRQIYYSMNVEVTDKGDVPEGYKVSRKEKRNFPLILESPSPNQTSLYFCASSGLSSGANVLTFGAGSRLTVL.

Only a few counts were recorded for this clonotype. The chain has TRBV7-2 and TRBJ2-7; D gene uncertain. The CDR3 runs 14 residues. Looked up from germline, CDR1 is SGHTA and CDR2 is FQGNSA. V lost 2 bases and J lost 3, with 11 bases in between. CDR3 region: CASSLRTDHYEQYV. Written as DNA, the CDR3 is TGTGCCAGCAGCTTAAGGACGGACCACTACGAGCAGTACGTC.

This chain joins TRBV4-1 and TRBJ2-3, with no clear D. CDR1 MGHRA and CDR2 YSYEKL come from the germline V gene. The ends were cut back, 2 bases at V and 1 base at J, with 4 bases in the middle. This CDR3 spans 13 amino acids. CDR3 sequence (DNA): TGCGCCAGCAGCCAAATAGGCACAGATACGCAGTATTTT. Translated, it gives CASSQIGTDTQYF.

This clonotype was counted between two and nine times. The V gene is TRBV6-1, the J gene TRBJ2-6, with a tentative D call TRBD1 (5 bases). Trimming cost V 8 bases and J 0 bases, with 11 bases left between them. CDR3 length equals 15 residues. Germline lookup yields CDR1 MNHNS and CDR2 SASEGT. The DNA for the CDR3 is TGTGCCAGCCAGGACAAGGACTCTGGGGCCAACGTCCTGACTTTC. It yields the protein CASQDKDSGANVLTF.

This clonotype was observed a handful of times. This chain joins TRBV5-1 and TRBJ2-7, with 9 bases matching TRBD2. Losses at the gene ends were 4 bases for V and 1 base for J; bases not matched to a gene: 9. The CDR3 spans 16 residues. Germline values: CDR1 SGHRS, CDR2 YFSETQ. CDR3 sequence: CASSPRISGGSYEQYF. CDR3 coding DNA: TGCGCCAGCAGCCCGAGGATTAGCGGGGGTTCCTACGAGCAGTACTTC.

This clonotype has ten or more counts. The J gene is TRBJ2-1, the V gene TRBV7-2, with TRBD2 matching over 7 bases. This CDR3 contains 15 residues. V trimming: 1 base; J trimming: 4 bases; junction bases outside the gene matches: 4. CDR1 is SGHTA, CDR2 FQGNSA, per germline. Written as DNA, the CDR3 is TGTGCCAGCAGCTTAGATGGGAGGGATTACAATGAGCAGTTCTTC. Amino acids: CASSLDGRDYNEQFF.

This clonotype was seen a few times. The chain has TRBV3-1 and TRBJ1-4; D gene ambiguous. V lost 4 bases and J 4 bases, leaving 16 bases between the germline ends. The CDR3 sequence is 16 residues long. Germline V gene data show CDR1 as LGHDT and CDR2 as YNNKEL (reference sequence). Written as DNA, the CDR3 is TGTGCCAGCAGCCTCGGGTATCGGGGTTATAATGAAAAACTGTTTTTT. Amino acids: CASSLGYRGYNEKLFF. Combining the CDR3 with reference TRBV3-1 and TRBJ1-4 gives the whole variable domain DTAVSQTPKYLVTQMGNDKSIKCEQNLGHDTMYWYKQDSKKFLKIMFSYNNKELIINETVPNRFSPKSPDKAHLNLHINSLELGDSAVYFCASSLGYRGYNEKLFFGSGTQLSVL.

The sample holds a few counts of this clonotype. The chain carries TRBV9 and TRBJ1-1; 8 bases line up with TRBD1. Germline CDR1 is SGDLS and CDR2 is YYNGEE. V trimming: 3 bases; J trimming: 6 bases; junction bases outside the gene matches: 10. CDR3 length: 15 amino acids. CDR3 protein: CASSDSDRGLAEAFF. CDR3 nucleotide sequence: TGTGCCAGCAGCGATTCTGACAGGGGTCTCGCTGAAGCTTTCTTT.

The table lists this clonotype with a few counts. The chain uses TRBV4-1 and TRBJ2-1, with TRBD2 identical over 7 bases. The CDR3 covers 14 residues. V shed 4 bases and J 8 bases; nucleotides not matched to a gene: 8. The V gene's germline CDR1 is MGHRA and CDR2 YSYEKL. CDR3 DNA sequence: TGCGCCAGCAGCCTCCTTACTAGCGCCGATGAGCAGTTCTTC. The encoded protein is CASSLLTSADEQFF.

Remarks on this clonotype: At one of its ends the junction is not consistent with the germline gene, which may arise from a read error. This rearrangement joins TRBV6-5 to TRBJ2-3, with TRBD1 as a possible D gene (5 bases). This CDR3 spans 17 amino acids. Germline-derived CDR1 and CDR2 are MNHEY and SVGAGI. CDR3 region: CASSYSSRGFMTDAQYF. CDR3 bases: TGTGCCAGCAGTTACTCGAGTAGGGGTTTTATGACAGATGCGCAGTATTTT.

This clonotype was seen repeatedly, ten times or more. The V and J genes are TRBV19 and TRBJ1-6; weak D call: TRBD1 (5 bases). Per germline, CDR1 LNHDA and CDR2 SQIVND (reference sequence). With 5 bases removed from V and 9 bases from J, the gap between germline ends came to 17 bases. The CDR3 runs 15 residues. The CDR3 coding sequence is TGTGCCAGTAGTCTGCCGACCGGGGGAGGTTCACCCCTCCACTTT. This gives the protein CASSLPTGGGSPLHF.

The chain couples TRBV12-3 or TRBV12-4 to TRBJ2-1, with D uncertain. The CDR3 length is 12 residues. The V end lost 7 bases, the J end lost 6 bases, and 10 bases lay between the germline ends. The CDR3 sequence: CASTIRANEQFF. The CDR3, as DNA: TGTGCCAGCACCATTAGGGCCAATGAGCAGTTCTTC.